This TCR beta chain was identified during a study of T cell responses to AZD1222 COVID-19 vaccine. Whole-study results and caveats: All repertoire sampling was performed exclusively after the peak T cell response. Clonal diversity was possibly underestimated; the donors were predominantly white British and more often female. Just a handful of people given AZD1222 tested seropositive at baseline. Once two AZD1222 doses were given, Spike-specific TCR breadth and depth went up.

The CDR3 consists of 15 residues. Germline CDR1 reads SGHAT; CDR2 reads FQDESV (reference sequence). The ends lost 7 bases at V and 2 bases at J; junction bases unmatched: 9. The assay was immunoSEQ multiplex PCR, and TCRdb's table has in-frame clones only and misses some. Counted here are 100,000 to 150,000 clones, roughly 85% occurring once; the ten biggest clones make up roughly a sixth. For this clone: What it binds is unknown.

Source: peripheral blood, taken on day 0 of MenACWY control vaccination. This clonotype was sampled from an adult in good health. J is TRBJ2-3 and V is TRBV11-1, with 7 bases fitting TRBD1. The CDR3 region is CASTPPGQNTDTQYF. The CDR3 bases are TGTGCCAGCACCCCCCCGGGACAGAACACAGATACGCAGTATTTT. Using reference TRBV11-1 and TRBJ2-3 for the parts outside the CDR3, the full variable domain is EAEVAQSPRYKITEKSQAVAFWCDPISGHATLYWYRQILGQGPELLVQFQDESVVDDSQLPKDRFSAERLKGVDSTLKIQPAELGDSAMYLCASTPPGQNTDTQYFGPGTRLTVL.